The rows below give T cell receptor beta chains drawn from one sample of a study of early T cells in non-severe SARS-CoV-2 infection. TCRdb reprocessed the 5' RACE reads via MiXCR and lists one record per CDR3 protein. The data show roughly 16,000 distinct CDR3 sequences, around 5.8% seen once. Specimen: whole blood, collected at baseline. These receptors were collected from an adult who was a healthcare worker with PCR-confirmed SARS-CoV-2 infection or an uninfected control (not recorded which). The CDR3 runs from the conserved cysteine through the conserved F or W. D genes are given only for firm matches. A clone size is listed for some rows: how often the clone was seen (once, few, many), or a class if it is expanded.

V gene,D gene,clone size,J gene,CDR3 length,CDR3 protein,CDR3 DNA
TRBV11-3,.,many,TRBJ2-7,14,CASSLGGANYEQYF,TGTGCCAGCAGCTTAGGAGGGGCCAACTACGAGCAGTACTTC
TRBV20-1,TRBD1,many,TRBJ1-4,14,CSGLPGTGAEKLFF,TGCAGTGGCCTCCCCGGGACAGGGGCTGAAAAACTGTTTTTT
TRBV4-3,.,.,TRBJ1-2,15,CASSRGGGANYGYTF,TGCGCCAGCAGCCGAGGTGGAGGGGCTAACTATGGCTACACCTTC
TRBV29-1,.,.,TRBJ2-1,11,CSVETYQLRFF,TGCAGCGTGGAAACGTACCAGTTACGGTTCTTC
TRBV6-2/TRBV6-3,.,many,TRBJ2-7,13,CASTRAGTYEQYF,TGTGCCAGCACCCGGGCAGGGACTTACGAGCAGTACTTC
TRBV6-1,.,many,TRBJ2-5,13,CASSEVIKETQYF,TGTGCCAGCAGTGAAGTTATCAAAGAGACCCAGTACTTC
TRBV20-1,TRBD2,many,TRBJ2-3,12,CSIGGTTDTQYF,TGCAGTATCGGGGGGACCACAGATACGCAGTATTTT
TRBV4-2,TRBD1,many,TRBJ2-1,14,CASSPGQGFDEQFF,TGTGCCAGCAGCCCGGGACAGGGGTTCGATGAGCAGTTCTTC
TRBV14,.,many,TRBJ2-7,16,CASSKRPPSTGSEQYF,TGTGCCAGCAGTAAACGACCCCCCTCCACAGGGTCCGAGCAGTACTTC
TRBV6-5,.,many,TRBJ2-7,14,CASSVARGGYEQYF,TGTGCCAGCAGTGTAGCCAGGGGAGGCTACGAGCAGTACTTC